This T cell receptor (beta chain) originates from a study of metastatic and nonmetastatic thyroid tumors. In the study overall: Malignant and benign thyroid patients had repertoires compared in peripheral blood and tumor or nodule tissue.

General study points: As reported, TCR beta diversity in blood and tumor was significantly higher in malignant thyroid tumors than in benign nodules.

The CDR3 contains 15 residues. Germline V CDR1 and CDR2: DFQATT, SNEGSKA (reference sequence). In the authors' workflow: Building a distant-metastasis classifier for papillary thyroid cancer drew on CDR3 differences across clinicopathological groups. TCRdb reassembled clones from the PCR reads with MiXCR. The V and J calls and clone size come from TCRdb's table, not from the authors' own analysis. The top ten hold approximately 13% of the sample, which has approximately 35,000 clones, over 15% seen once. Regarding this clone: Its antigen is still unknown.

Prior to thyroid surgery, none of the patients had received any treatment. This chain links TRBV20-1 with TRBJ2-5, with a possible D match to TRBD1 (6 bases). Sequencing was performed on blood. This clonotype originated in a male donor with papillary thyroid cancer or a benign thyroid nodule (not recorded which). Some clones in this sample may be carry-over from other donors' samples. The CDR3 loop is CGPSETWTAQETQYF. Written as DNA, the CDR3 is TGCGGTCCGAGTGAGACCTGGACAGCCCAAGAGACCCAGTACTTC.